This is a list of T cell receptor beta chains from one sample in a study of blood T cells in healthy people across ages. MiXCR was run by TCRdb on the 5' RACE reads, yielding one entry per CDR3 protein. This sample yields some 760,000 distinct CDR3 sequences, of which just under 25% are seen a single time; more than 3% belongs to the top ten. These records were also assigned to another study, of T cells of mothers and their children.

The source material was blood. Receptors originate from a boy aged 10-17 years in good health. Both conserved end residues are part of each CDR3. Each record gives: CDR3 protein, CDR3 DNA, D gene, J gene, V gene, clone size. D genes are given only for firm matches. Not all rows give a size; the values are once, few, many and, for expanded clones, a class.

CDR3: CASSYRERVNEQFF; DNA: TGTGCCAGCAGTTACCGGGAGCGGGTAAATGAGCAGTTCTTC; D: NA; J: TRBJ2-1; V: TRBV6-2/TRBV6-3; size: few
CDR3: CASSQDYFPDTQYF; DNA: TGTGCCAGCAGCCAAGATTACTTCCCAGATACGCAGTATTTT; D: NA; J: TRBJ2-3; V: TRBV14; size: NA
CDR3: CASSPRETTHYEQYF; DNA: TGTGCCAGCAGTCCTCGGGAAACGACCCACTACGAGCAGTACTTC; D: NA; J: TRBJ2-7; V: TRBV12-3/TRBV12-4; size: NA
CDR3: CASSFTGYGTEAFF; DNA: TGTGCCAGCAGTTTTACAGGGTATGGCACTGAAGCTTTCTTT; D: NA; J: TRBJ1-1; V: TRBV7-3; size: NA
CDR3: CASSQDRAGPIYEQYF; DNA: TGCGCCAGCAGCCAAGATAGGGCGGGGCCGATCTACGAGCAGTACTTC; D: NA; J: TRBJ2-7; V: TRBV4-3; size: NA
CDR3: CASIQGNTGELFF; DNA: TGCGCCAGCATCCAGGGGAACACCGGGGAGCTGTTTTTT; D: NA; J: TRBJ2-2; V: TRBV5-1; size: few
CDR3: CATALGAGGDEQYF; DNA: TGTGCCACCGCACTAGGAGCGGGAGGAGATGAGCAGTACTTC; D: TRBD2; J: TRBJ2-7; V: TRBV24-1; size: few
CDR3: CASGSTENTEAFF; DNA: TGCGCCAGCGGATCGACAGAGAACACTGAAGCTTTCTTT; D: NA; J: TRBJ1-1; V: TRBV5-1; size: NA
CDR3: CASTEGYKTEAFF; DNA: TGTGCCAGCACAGAGGGGTACAAAACTGAAGCTTTCTTT; D: NA; J: TRBJ1-1; V: TRBV12-3/TRBV12-4; size: few
CDR3: CASTIGDAYEQYF; DNA: TGTGCCAGCACGATTGGGGACGCCTACGAGCAGTACTTC; D: NA; J: TRBJ2-7; V: TRBV28; size: NA
CDR3: CASSSDRRTLGNTIYF; DNA: TGTGCCAGCAGCTCAGACAGGCGGACTCTTGGAAACACCATATATTTT; D: NA; J: TRBJ1-3; V: TRBV7-9; size: NA
CDR3: CASSPGTLATNEKLFF; DNA: TGTGCCAGCAGCCCAGGGACACTGGCAACTAATGAAAAACTGTTTTTT; D: NA; J: TRBJ1-4; V: TRBV5-5; size: NA
CDR3: CASSQEGENTEAFF; DNA: TGCGCCAGCAGCCAAGAAGGGGAGAACACTGAAGCTTTCTTT; D: NA; J: TRBJ1-1; V: TRBV4-1; size: NA
CDR3: CASSLGETTDTQYF; DNA: TGTGCCAGCAGCTTGGGGGAGACCACAGATACGCAGTATTTT; D: NA; J: TRBJ2-3; V: TRBV5-5; size: NA
CDR3: CASSQAPGTGVRNEQFF; DNA: TGTGCCAGCAGCCAGGCCCCCGGGACAGGGGTTCGCAATGAGCAGTTCTTC; D: TRBD1; J: TRBJ2-1; V: TRBV5-4; size: few
CDR3: CASSVNTQYF; DNA: TGTGCCAGCAGTGTGAATACGCAGTATTTT; D: NA; J: TRBJ2-3; V: TRBV6-1; size: NA
CDR3: CSARVRGASYEQYF; DNA: TGCAGTGCTAGGGTACGGGGGGCTTCCTACGAGCAGTACTTC; D: NA; J: TRBJ2-7; V: TRBV20-1; size: NA
CDR3: CASSFVEGQGYEQYF; DNA: TGTGCCAGCAGTTTTGTTGAGGGACAGGGGTACGAGCAGTACTTC; D: TRBD1; J: TRBJ2-7; V: TRBV28; size: few
CDR3: CASSLGVLTGEQYF; DNA: TGTGCCAGCAGCTTGGGGGTCCTAACGGGAGAGCAGTACTTC; D: NA; J: TRBJ2-7; V: TRBV5-5; size: NA
CDR3: CASSLLTGGKLFF; DNA: TGTGCCAGCAGCTTACTGACAGGAGGAAAACTGTTTTTT; D: NA; J: TRBJ1-4; V: TRBV7-9; size: few
CDR3: CASSQGRTGGFYEQYF; DNA: TGTGCCAGCAGCCAGGGGCGGACAGGGGGGTTCTACGAGCAGTACTTC; D: TRBD1; J: TRBJ2-7; V: TRBV11-2; size: NA
CDR3: CSVEISSGSYNEQFF; DNA: TGCAGCGTCGAGATCTCTAGCGGGAGTTACAATGAGCAGTTCTTC; D: TRBD2; J: TRBJ2-1; V: TRBV29-1; size: NA
CDR3: CASSDEFGTGFAEQFF; DNA: TGTGCCAGCTCCGATGAATTCGGGACAGGGTTCGCGGAGCAGTTCTTC; D: TRBD1; J: TRBJ2-1; V: TRBV12-3/TRBV12-4; size: few
CDR3: CSDAGGLNEQFF; DNA: TGCAGTGACGCGGGGGGGCTTAATGAGCAGTTCTTC; D: TRBD2; J: TRBJ2-1; V: TRBV20-1; size: NA
CDR3: CASIRGGWDYGYTF; DNA: TGTGCCAGCATTCGCGGGGGGTGGGACTATGGCTACACCTTC; D: NA; J: TRBJ1-2; V: TRBV28; size: few